Below, 11 T cell receptor beta chains from the same sample are listed, as sequenced in a study of CD8+ T cells in alopecia areata. Once RNA had been extracted, it was reverse transcribed into cDNA to act as the sequencing template. Sequencing was performed with immunoSEQ multiplex PCR; in TCRdb, only in-frame clones are kept and a portion is missing. The sample holds 170,000 or so clones, 50% to 70% seen once. The sample was CD4+ T cells sorted from blood, taken at week 0. The receptors come from a human donor with alopecia areata.

The chain joins TRBV29-1 to TRBJ1-1; D possibly corresponds to TRBD1 (5 bases). This CDR3 contains 13 residues. The V and J ends lost 7 bases and 2 bases respectively, with 14 bases between them. The germline gives CDR1 SQVTM, CDR2 ANQGSEA. In DNA form, the CDR3 reads TGCAGCGCTGGACGGGGGGGAAACACTGAAGCTTTCTTT. It codes for CSAGRGGNTEAFF.

This clone was picked up a small number of times. The chain combines TRBV29-1 with TRBJ2-3, with D unclear. Germline-derived CDR1 and CDR2 are SQVTM and ANQGSEA. The CDR3 consists of 12 residues. V shed 0 bases and J shed 7 bases, with 8 bases lying between them. The CDR3 nucleotides are TGCAGCGTTGAAGATTTAGGGTATACGCAGTATTTT. It yields the protein CSVEDLGYTQYF.

The chain links TRBV7-6 to TRBJ1-6; 7 nucleotides line up with TRBD1. With V trimmed by 5 bases and J by 7 bases, 5 bases remained unmatched. This CDR3 has 14 residues. The germline V gene has CDR1 SGHVS and CDR2 FNYEAQ. The CDR3 coding sequence is TGTGCCAGCAGCACCGACAGGGTGAATTCACCCCTCCACTTT. Translating it yields CASSTDRVNSPLHF.

This clone was seen at least ten times. The rearrangement links TRBV7-7 to TRBJ2-2, with TRBD2 matching over 7 bases. The CDR3 spans 15 residues. CDR1 and CDR2 from the germline V gene are SSHAT and FNYEAQ (reference sequence). Trimming took 4 bases from V and 0 from J; bases not matched to a gene: 2. DNA of the CDR3: TGTGCCAGCAGCTACAGCGGGGCGAACACCGGGGAGCTGTTTTTT. Its protein is CASSYSGANTGELFF.

This clone was detected a few times. This sequence joins TRBV30 and TRBJ2-7; D is perhaps TRBD2 (6 bases). Germline V gives CDR1 GTSNPN, CDR2 SVGIG (reference sequence). The CDR3 spans 14 residues. The V end was cut by 0 bases, the J end by 3 bases, with 12 bases between. CDR3: CAWSVLGGNYEQYF. For the CDR3, the DNA is TGTGCCTGGAGTGTACTCGGGGGAAACTACGAGCAGTACTTC. Full variable domain (missing parts from reference TRBV30 and TRBJ2-7): SQTIHQWPATLVQPVGSPLSLECTVEGTSNPNLYWYRQAAGRGLQLLFYSVGIGQISSEVPQNLSASRPQDRQFILSSKKLLLSDSGFYLCAWSVLGGNYEQYFGPGTRLTVT.

This chain uses TRBV10-3 with TRBJ1-6, with D possibly being TRBD1 (6 bases). The CDR3 covers 13 residues. V dropped 4 bases and J dropped 5 bases, with 6 bases sitting between them. Germline V gene sequence: CDR1 ENHRY, CDR2 SYGVKD. The CDR3 loop is CAISGQDNSPLHF. The CDR3 DNA sequence: TGTGCCATCAGTGGACAGGATAATTCACCCCTCCACTTT.

The rearrangement links TRBV4-2 to TRBJ2-7; TRBD2 might be the D (6 bases). The V end lost 8 bases, the J end lost 0 bases, and 17 bases lay between the germline ends. There are 15 residues in the CDR3. Germline CDR1 reads LGHNA; CDR2 reads YNFKEQ. In DNA form, the CDR3 reads TGTGCCAGCTCGCCTCAGGGAGGATCCTCCTACGAGCAGTACTTC. It codes for CASSPQGGSSYEQYF.

The V call is TRBV27, the J call TRBJ2-7, with D perhaps TRBD2 (6 bases). CDR1 and CDR2 from the germline V gene are MNHEY and SMNVEV (reference sequence). The CDR3 spans 16 residues. Trimming pared 2 bases from V and 8 bases from J, leaving 22 bases between. The CDR3 nucleotides read TGTGCCAGCAGTTTAGCCCGGGAGCCTCTCGCCGGGAAGCAGTACTTC. Protein product: CASSLAREPLAGKQYF.

The chain employs TRBV5-1 and TRBJ2-7; TRBD1 might be the D (7 bases). The CDR3 runs to 14 residues. Trimming cost V 4 bases and J 6 bases, with 17 bases left between them. Germline CDR1 is SGHRS and CDR2 is YFSETQ. The DNA for the CDR3 is TGCGCCAGCAGCCCCCTTCAGGGGGGTAGCGAGCAGTACTTC. Its translation: CASSPLQGGSEQYF.

V gene TRBV15 combines with J gene TRBJ2-5; 8 positions agree with TRBD1. Per germline, CDR1 LNHNV and CDR2 YYDKDF (reference sequence). The CDR3 is 14 residues long. J was trimmed by 2 bases and V by 5 bases; bases with no gene match: 4. In DNA, the CDR3 is TGTGCCACCAGCCCCCGGACAGGGCAAGAGACCCAGTACTTC. This gives the protein CATSPRTGQETQYF.

The V call is TRBV7-2, the J call TRBJ2-3; D not resolved. The CDR3 loop spans 15 amino acids. V lost 5 bases, J lost 2 bases, and 14 bases lay in between. CDR1 is SGHTA, CDR2 FQGNSA, per germline. The CDR3 DNA follows: TGTGCCAGCAGCCCTCTACGCCTAGTCACAGATACGCAGTATTTT. It translates to CASSPLRLVTDTQYF.